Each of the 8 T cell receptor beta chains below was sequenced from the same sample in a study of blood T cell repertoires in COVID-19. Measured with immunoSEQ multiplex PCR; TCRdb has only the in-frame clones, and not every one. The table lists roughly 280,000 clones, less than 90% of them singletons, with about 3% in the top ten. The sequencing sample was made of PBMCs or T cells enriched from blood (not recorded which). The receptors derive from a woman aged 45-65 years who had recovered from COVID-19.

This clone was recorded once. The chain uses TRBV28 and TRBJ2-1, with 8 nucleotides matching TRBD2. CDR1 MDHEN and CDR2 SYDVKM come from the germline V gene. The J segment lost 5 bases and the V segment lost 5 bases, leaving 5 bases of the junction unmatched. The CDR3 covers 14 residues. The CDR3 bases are TGTGCCAGCAGTGGACTAGCCTTTGACAATGAGCAGTTCTTC. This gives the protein CASSGLAFDNEQFF.

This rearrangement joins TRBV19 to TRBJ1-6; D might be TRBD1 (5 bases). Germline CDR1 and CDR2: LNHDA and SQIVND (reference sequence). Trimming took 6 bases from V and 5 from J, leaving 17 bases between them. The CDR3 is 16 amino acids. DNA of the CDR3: TGTGCCAGTAGGGGGACGGGGGGTGTTGATAATTCACCCCTCCACTTT. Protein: CASRGTGGVDNSPLHF.

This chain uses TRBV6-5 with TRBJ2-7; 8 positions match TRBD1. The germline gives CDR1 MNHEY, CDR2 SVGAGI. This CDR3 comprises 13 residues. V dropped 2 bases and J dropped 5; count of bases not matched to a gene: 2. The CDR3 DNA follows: TGTGCCAGCAGTTACGAGGACAGGGACGAGCAGTACTTC. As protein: CASSYEDRDEQYF.

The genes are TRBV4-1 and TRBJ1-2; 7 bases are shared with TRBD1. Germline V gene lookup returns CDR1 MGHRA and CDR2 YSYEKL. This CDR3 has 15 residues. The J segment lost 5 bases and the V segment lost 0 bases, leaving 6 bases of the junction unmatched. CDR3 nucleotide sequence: TGCGCCAGCAGCCAAGATGGAGCCAGGGGGTATGGCTACACCTTC. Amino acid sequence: CASSQDGARGYGYTF.

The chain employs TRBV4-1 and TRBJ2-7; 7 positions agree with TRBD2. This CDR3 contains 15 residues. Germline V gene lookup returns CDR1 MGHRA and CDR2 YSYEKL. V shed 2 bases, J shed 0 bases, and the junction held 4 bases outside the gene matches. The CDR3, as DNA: TGCGCCAGCAGCCAATCGGCGGGAGACTCCTACGAGCAGTACTTC. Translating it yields CASSQSAGDSYEQYF.

The CDR3: CASRGALLNTEAFF. The CDR3 bases are TGTGCCAGTAGGGGGGCGTTGTTGAACACTGAAGCTTTCTTT. The chain recombines TRBV19 with TRBJ1-1; D may be TRBD1 (6 bases). The CDR3 has 14 amino acids. Germline V gives CDR1 LNHDA, CDR2 SQIVND (reference sequence). V was pared by 6 bases and J by 0 bases, with 11 bases between.

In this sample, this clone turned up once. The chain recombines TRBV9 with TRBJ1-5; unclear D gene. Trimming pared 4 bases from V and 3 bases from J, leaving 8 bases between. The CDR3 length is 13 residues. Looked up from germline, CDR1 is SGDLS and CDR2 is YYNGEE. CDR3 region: CASSTDPNQPQHF. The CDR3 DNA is TGTGCCAGCAGCACAGACCCCAATCAGCCCCAGCATTTT. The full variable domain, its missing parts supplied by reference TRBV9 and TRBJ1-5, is DSGVTQTPKHLITATGQRVTLRCSPRSGDLSVYWYQQSLDQGLQFLIQYYNGEERAKGNILERFSAQQFPDLHSELNLSSLELGDSALYFCASSTDPNQPQHFGDGTRLSIL.

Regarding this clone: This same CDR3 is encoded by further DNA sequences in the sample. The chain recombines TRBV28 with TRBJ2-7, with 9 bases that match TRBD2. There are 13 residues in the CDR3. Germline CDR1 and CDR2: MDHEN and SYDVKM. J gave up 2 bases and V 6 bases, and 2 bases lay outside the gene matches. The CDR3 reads CASRAGGPYEQYF. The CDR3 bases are TGTGCCAGCAGAGCGGGAGGACCCTACGAGCAGTACTTC.